The clone carrying this TCR beta chain has just one count. The data originate from a study of blood T cell repertoires in COVID-19. Study background: Samples taken during acute and convalescent COVID-19 were collected in the United States, Italy and Spain. Nucleic acid was either cDNA or gDNA, and it came from T cells, B-cell-depleted T cells, or PBMCs.

Per the original data handling: The authors estimated nucleated cell counts from reference gene primer amplification. Generated by immunoSEQ multiplex PCR, the TCRdb table keeps only in-frame clones and is missing some. V, J and clone size reflect that table, while D and trimming were determined from the DNA. The sample holds 100,000 to 150,000 clones, 88% seen once. The V end lost 6 bases, the J end lost 2 bases, and 13 bases lay between the germline ends. This CDR3 is built from 14 residues. Germline CDR1 reads MNHEY; CDR2 reads SMNVEV (reference sequence). V is TRBV27 and J is TRBJ1-2, with D unresolved. The sequenced sample consisted of peripheral blood. The receptor's source is a man aged 45-60 years with acute or convalescent COVID-19. This CDR3 is CASRMGGGNYGYTF. The CDR3 DNA follows: TGTGCCAGCAGAATGGGAGGAGGAAACTATGGCTACACCTTC.